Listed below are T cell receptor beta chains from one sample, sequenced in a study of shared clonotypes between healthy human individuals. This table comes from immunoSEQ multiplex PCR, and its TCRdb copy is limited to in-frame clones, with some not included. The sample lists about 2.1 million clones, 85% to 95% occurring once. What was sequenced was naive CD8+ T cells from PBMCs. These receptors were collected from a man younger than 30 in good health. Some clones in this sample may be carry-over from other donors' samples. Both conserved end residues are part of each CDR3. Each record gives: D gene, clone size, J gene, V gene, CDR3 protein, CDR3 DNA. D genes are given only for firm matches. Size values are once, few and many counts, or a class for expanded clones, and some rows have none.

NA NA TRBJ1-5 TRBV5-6 CASSPGGGQPQHF TGTGCCAGCAGCCCCGGAGGAGGTCAGCCCCAGCATTTT
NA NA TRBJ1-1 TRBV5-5 CASSERQMNTEAFF TGTGCCAGCAGCGAGCGACAGATGAACACTGAAGCTTTCTTT
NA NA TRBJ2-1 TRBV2 CASKRRSSYNEQFF TGTGCCAGCAAGAGGCGAAGCTCCTACAATGAGCAGTTCTTC
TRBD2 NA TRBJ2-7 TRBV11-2 CASSQTSGSPYEQYF TGTGCCAGCAGCCAGACTAGCGGGAGCCCCTACGAGCAGTACTTC
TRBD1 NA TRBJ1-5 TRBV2 CASSETRGPSNQPQHF TGTGCCAGCAGTGAGACGAGGGGGCCCAGCAATCAGCCCCAGCATTTT
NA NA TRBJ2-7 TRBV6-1 CAARPSLGSEQYF TGTGCCGCGCGACCATCTTTGGGGAGCGAGCAGTACTTC
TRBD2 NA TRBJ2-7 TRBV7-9 CASRPGTSGSYEQYF TGTGCCAGCAGACCCGGGACTAGCGGCTCCTACGAGCAGTACTTC
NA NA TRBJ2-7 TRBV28 CASSFGPQVYEQYF TGTGCCAGCAGTTTTGGTCCGCAAGTCTACGAGCAGTACTTC
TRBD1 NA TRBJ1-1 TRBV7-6 CASSDRDRGLNTEAFF TGTGCCAGCAGCGACCGGGACAGGGGCCTTAACACTGAAGCTTTCTTT
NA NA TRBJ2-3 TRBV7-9 CASSSPQTDTQYF TGTGCCAGCAGCTCCCCCCAGACAGATACGCAGTATTTT
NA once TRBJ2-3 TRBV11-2 CASSLVFTDTQYF TGTGCCAGCAGCTTAGTCTTCACAGATACGCAGTATTTT
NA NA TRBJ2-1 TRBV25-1 CASGSEWGASYNEQFF TGTGCCAGCGGTTCAGAGTGGGGGGCGTCATACAATGAGCAGTTCTTC
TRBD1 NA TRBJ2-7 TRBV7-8 CASSLETGQGNEQYF TGTGCCAGCAGCTTAGAGACCGGACAGGGCAACGAGCAGTACTTC
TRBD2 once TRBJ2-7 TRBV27 CASSLLAGAYEQYF TGTGCCAGCAGTTTATTAGCGGGAGCATACGAGCAGTACTTC
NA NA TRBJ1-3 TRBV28 CASQRVGAGNTIYF TGTGCCAGTCAGAGGGTGGGTGCTGGAAACACCATATATTTT
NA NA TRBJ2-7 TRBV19 CASSIEGSTYEQYF TGTGCCAGTAGTATAGAGGGGAGTACCTACGAGCAGTACTTC
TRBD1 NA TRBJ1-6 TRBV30 CAWSPGQGSSPLHF TGTGCCTGGAGTCCGGGACAGGGTAGTTCACCCCTCCACTTT
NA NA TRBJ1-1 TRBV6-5 CASVREANTEAFF TGTGCCAGCGTGAGGGAAGCGAACACTGAAGCTTTCTTT
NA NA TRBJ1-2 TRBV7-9 CASSLSGIYGYTF TGTGCCAGCAGCTTAAGTGGGATCTATGGCTACACCTTC
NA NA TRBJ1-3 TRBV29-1 CSVILSGNTIYF TGCAGCGTTATACTATCTGGAAACACCATATATTTT
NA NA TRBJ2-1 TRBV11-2 CASSLVQGAGNEQFF TGTGCCAGCAGCTTAGTTCAGGGAGCGGGCAATGAGCAGTTCTTC
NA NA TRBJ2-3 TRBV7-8 CASSLVSADTQYF TGTGCCAGCAGCTTGGTCTCCGCGGATACGCAGTATTTT
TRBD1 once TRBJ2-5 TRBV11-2 CASSLGTGVQETQYF TGTGCCAGCAGCTTAGGGACAGGGGTTCAGGAGACCCAGTACTTC
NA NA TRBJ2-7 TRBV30 CAWRGSITYEQYF TGTGCCTGGAGGGGGAGCATAACCTACGAGCAGTACTTC
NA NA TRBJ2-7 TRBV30 CAWESPEPYEQYF TGTGCCTGGGAATCCCCGGAGCCCTACGAGCAGTACTTC
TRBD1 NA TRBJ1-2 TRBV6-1 CASSLTGSNYGYTF TGTGCCAGCAGTCTGACAGGGTCTAACTATGGCTACACCTTC
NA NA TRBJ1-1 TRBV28 CASSLGGSNTEAFF TGTGCCAGCAGCCTGGGGGGGTCGAACACTGAAGCTTTCTTT
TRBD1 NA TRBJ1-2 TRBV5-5 CASSFLTTGTVYGYTF TGTGCCAGCAGCTTTCTAACGACAGGGACCGTCTATGGCTACACCTTC
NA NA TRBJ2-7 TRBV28 CASSLSPSYEQYF TGTGCCAGCAGTTTAAGCCCCTCCTACGAGCAGTACTTC
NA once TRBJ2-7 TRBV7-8 CASSLGQTGRPDEQYF TGTGCCAGCAGCTTAGGGCAGACGGGAAGACCCGACGAGCAGTACTTC
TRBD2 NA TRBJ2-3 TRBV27 CASMLTSGASDTQYF TGTGCCAGCATGCTGACTAGCGGGGCGTCAGATACGCAGTATTTT
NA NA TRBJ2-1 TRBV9 CASSVGKYNEQFF TGTGCCAGCAGCGTAGGGAAATACAATGAGCAGTTCTTC
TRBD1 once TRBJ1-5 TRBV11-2 CASSPTGLNNQPQHF TGTGCCAGCAGCCCGACAGGGCTGAACAATCAGCCCCAGCATTTT
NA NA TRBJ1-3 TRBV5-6 CASSSWRSGNTIYF TGTGCCAGCAGCTCCTGGCGCTCTGGAAACACCATATATTTT
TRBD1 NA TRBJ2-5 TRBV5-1 CASSWWTGEEQYF TGCGCCAGCAGCTGGTGGACAGGGGAAGAGCAGTACTTC
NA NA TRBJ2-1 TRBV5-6 CASHDRWYNEQFF TGTGCCAGCCATGACCGGTGGTACAATGAGCAGTTCTTC
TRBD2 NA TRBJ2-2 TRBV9 CASSVGLAGEWNGELFF TGTGCCAGCAGCGTAGGACTAGCGGGAGAGTGGAACGGGGAGCTGTTTTTT
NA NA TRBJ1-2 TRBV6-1 CASTKGDYGYTF TGTGCCAGCACGAAGGGGGACTATGGCTACACCTTC
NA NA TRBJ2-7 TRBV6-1 CASSLTSFYEQYF TGTGCCAGCAGCCTGACTAGTTTTTACGAGCAGTACTTC
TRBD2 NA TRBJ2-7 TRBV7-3 CASSLIAGAGYEQYF TGTGCCAGCAGCTTAATAGCGGGAGCCGGCTACGAGCAGTACTTC
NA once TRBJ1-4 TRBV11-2 CASSLVTTVNEKLFF TGTGCCAGCAGCTTAGTAACGACAGTTAATGAAAAACTGTTTTTT
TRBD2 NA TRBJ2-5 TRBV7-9 CASSRGGEETQYF TGTGCCAGCAGCAGGGGAGGGGAAGAGACCCAGTACTTC
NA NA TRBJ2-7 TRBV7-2 CASSNRRGPEQYF TGTGCCAGCTCCAACCGCCGAGGGCCCGAGCAGTACTTC
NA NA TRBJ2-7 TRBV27 CASSLSGTGYEQYF TGTGCCAGCAGTTTGTCAGGTACGGGCTACGAGCAGTACTTC
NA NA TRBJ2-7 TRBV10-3 CAISPASGLANYEQYF TGTGCCATCAGTCCTGCTTCGGGACTGGCGAACTACGAGCAGTACTTC
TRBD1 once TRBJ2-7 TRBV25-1 CASSEWGQAYEQYF TGTGCCAGCAGTGAATGGGGACAGGCCTACGAGCAGTACTTC
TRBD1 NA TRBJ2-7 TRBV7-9 CASSFGTGDYEQYF TGTGCCAGCAGCTTTGGGACAGGCGACTACGAGCAGTACTTC
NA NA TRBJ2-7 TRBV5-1 CASSLRSEVGEQYF TGCGCCAGCAGCTTGCGGTCAGAAGTCGGCGAGCAGTACTTC
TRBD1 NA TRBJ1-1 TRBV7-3 CASSLTTGPRTEAFF TGTGCCAGCAGCTTAACGACAGGGCCGAGGACTGAAGCTTTCTTT
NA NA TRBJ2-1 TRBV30 CAWSDLDRSITHEQFF TGTGCCTGGAGTGACTTAGACAGGAGTATTACCCATGAGCAGTTCTTC
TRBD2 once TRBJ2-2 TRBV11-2 CASPSLAGEAGELFF TGTGCCAGCCCGAGCCTAGCGGGAGAGGCCGGGGAGCTGTTTTTT
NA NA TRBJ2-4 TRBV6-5 CASSSVLAKNIQYF TGTGCCAGCAGTTCGGTATTAGCCAAAAACATTCAGTACTTC
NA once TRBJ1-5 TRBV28 CASSFPTRDSTSNQPQHF TGTGCCAGCAGTTTCCCTACCCGTGACAGTACCAGCAATCAGCCCCAGCATTTT
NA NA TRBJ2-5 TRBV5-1 CASSPTVSQETQYF TGCGCCAGCAGCCCGACGGTATCACAAGAGACCCAGTACTTC
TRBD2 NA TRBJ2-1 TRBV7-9 CASSGPGLAGGNEQFF TGTGCCAGCAGCGGACCGGGACTAGCGGGAGGAAACGAGCAGTTCTTC
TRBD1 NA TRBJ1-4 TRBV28 CASSGGDLWDRGLATNEKLFF TGTGCCAGCAGTGGGGGGGACCTATGGGACAGGGGACTTGCAACTAATGAAAAACTGTTTTTT
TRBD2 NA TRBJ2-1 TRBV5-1 CASSIRLAGVSNEQFF TGCGCCAGCAGTATTAGACTAGCGGGAGTATCCAATGAGCAGTTCTTC
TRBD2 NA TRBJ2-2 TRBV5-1 CASSWSGSDTGELFF TGCGCCAGCAGCTGGAGCGGGAGTGACACCGGGGAGCTGTTTTTT